This T cell receptor beta chain originates from a study of OX40 agonist ivuxolimab in advanced cancers. Turning to the study itself: Allowance was made for prior anti-PD-1, anti-PD-L1 or anti-CTLA-4 therapy, and roughly 40% had some. Study-level points and caveats: Clonal expansion was seen in CD4+ and CD8+ blood T cells by week 6 at 0.1 to 3.0 mg/kg.

Blood sampling was done at baseline, cycle 4 day 1, and cycle 7 day 1. Concerning this clone: The target antigen is unknown.

Repertoires were generated with immunoSEQ multiplex PCR, while TCRdb's copy carries only in-frame clones and drops some. The data hold around 20,000 clones, with over 75% observed a single time. The sequence came from an adult with an advanced solid tumor such as melanoma, head and neck, liver or kidney cancer. The sample in question was CD4+ or CD8+ T cells sorted from blood, obtained in a trial of the OX40 agonist ivuxolimab.

CDR3 in DNA: TGTGCCTGGAGTGTAACCCGAGGGGACAGTTATGGCTACACCTTC. It translates to CAWSVTRGDSYGYTF. The chain couples TRBV30 to TRBJ1-2; 7 positions match TRBD1. The trim removed 0 bases at V and 5 bases at J, leaving 9 bases unmatched. The CDR3 has 15 amino acids. CDR1 and CDR2 (germline): GTSNPN, SVGIG (reference sequence). The full variable domain, with the rest looked up from reference TRBV30 and TRBJ1-2, is SQTIHQWPATLVQPVGSPLSLECTVEGTSNPNLYWYRQAAGRGLQLLFYSVGIGQISSEVPQNLSASRPQDRQFILSSKKLLLSDSGFYLCAWSVTRGDSYGYTFGSGTRLTVV.